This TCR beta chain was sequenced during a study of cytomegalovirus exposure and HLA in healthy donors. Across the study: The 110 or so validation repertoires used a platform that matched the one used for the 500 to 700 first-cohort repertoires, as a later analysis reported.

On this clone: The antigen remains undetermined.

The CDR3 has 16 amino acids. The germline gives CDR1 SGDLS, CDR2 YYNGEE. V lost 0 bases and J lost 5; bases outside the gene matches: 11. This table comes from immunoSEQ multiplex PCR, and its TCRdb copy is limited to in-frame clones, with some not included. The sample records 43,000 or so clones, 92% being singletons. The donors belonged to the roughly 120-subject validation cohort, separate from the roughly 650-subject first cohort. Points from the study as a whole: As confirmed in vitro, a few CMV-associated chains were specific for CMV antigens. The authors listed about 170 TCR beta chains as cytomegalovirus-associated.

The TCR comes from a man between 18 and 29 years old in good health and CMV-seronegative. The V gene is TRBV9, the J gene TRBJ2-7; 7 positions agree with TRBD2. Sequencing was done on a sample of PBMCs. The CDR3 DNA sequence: TGTGCCAGCAGCGTAGGCCGGGGGGATTTTTTCAACGAGCAGTACTTC. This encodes CASSVGRGDFFNEQYF. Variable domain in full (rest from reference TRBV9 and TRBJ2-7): DSGVTQTPKHLITATGQRVTLRCSPRSGDLSVYWYQQSLDQGLQFLIQYYNGEERAKGNILERFSAQQFPDLHSELNLSSLELGDSALYFCASSVGRGDFFNEQYFGPGTRLTVT.